These T cell receptor beta chains were read from a single sample in a study of tumor-infiltrating lymphocytes in primary liver carcinoma. TCRdb recomputed calls from the multiplex PCR reads with MiXCR, one row per CDR3 protein. The repertoire holds some 87,000 distinct CDR3 sequences, with roughly 70% as singletons. Sequencing input: tumor-adjacent normal liver tissue. The source of these receptors is a man aged 40-50 years with primary liver carcinoma and hepatitis B virus infection. Each CDR3 is given with its conserved first and last residue. The order of the fields is J gene, D gene, clone size, V gene, CDR3 protein, CDR3 DNA. The D gene is left open where the match is weak. Rows give clone size only sometimes, using once, few, many, or a class for an expanded clone.

TRBJ1-2 . . TRBV2 CASSRDPGPYGYTF TGTGCCAGCAGCCGGGACCCCGGGCCCTATGGCTACACCTTC
TRBJ1-6 . medium-sized TRBV11-2 CASSSRRGTTNSPLHF TGTGCCAGCAGCTCAAGGAGGGGGACCACTAATTCACCCCTCCACTTT
TRBJ1-1 TRBD1 many TRBV7-8 CASSFATGQVFF TGTGCCAGCAGCTTCGCAACTGGACAGGTATTCTTT
TRBJ2-1 . . TRBV11-2 CASRSRASVYNEQFF TGTGCCAGCAGGTCCCGGGCTAGCGTTTACAATGAGCAGTTCTTC
TRBJ1-1 . . TRBV10-3 CAIVPDSSTETFF TGTGCCATCGTTCCGGACAGTAGCACTGAAACTTTCTTT
TRBJ2-3 . many TRBV12-3/TRBV12-4 CASRLTAASTDTQYF TGTGCCAGCAGGTTAACGGCAGCTAGCACAGATACGCAGTATTTT
TRBJ2-3 TRBD2 . TRBV11-2 CASTGGNDTQYF TGTGCCAGCACGGGAGGGAACGATACGCAGTATTTT
TRBJ1-1 . . TRBV11-2 CASSSSEFAETFF TGTGCCAGCAGCTCTTCGGAATTTGCTGAAACTTTCTTT
TRBJ2-5 . many TRBV4-2 CASSSGGLAGLQETQYF TGTGCCAGCAGCTCAGGGGGGCTAGCGGGCCTCCAAGAGACCCAGTACTTC
TRBJ2-4 . . TRBV11-3 CASSLVNGEETQAKNIQYF TGTGCCAGCAGCTTAGTAAACGGGGAAGAGACTCAAGCCAAAAACATTCAGTACTTC
TRBJ2-5 . large TRBV11-2 CASSLGLGGRETQYF TGTGCCAGCAGCTTAGGATTGGGGGGACGGGAGACCCAGTACTTC
TRBJ2-1 TRBD2 few TRBV7-9 CASSLKTSGYNEQFF TGTGCCAGCAGCTTAAAAACTAGCGGGTACAATGAGCAGTTCTTC
TRBJ1-5 . . TRBV20-1 CSARWAFDQPQHF TGCAGTGCACGATGGGCATTTGATCAGCCCCAGCATTTT
TRBJ2-3 TRBD2 few TRBV5-1 CASSLTSGNTDTQYF TGCGCCAGCTCCCTGACTAGCGGGAACACAGATACGCAGTATTTT
TRBJ2-7 TRBD1 . TRBV28 CVSSLGTGTYEQYF TGTGTCAGCAGTCTAGGGACAGGGACCTACGAGCAGTACTTC
TRBJ2-1 . . TRBV7-9 CASSYRGSGESSYNEQFF TGTGCCAGCAGCTATAGGGGGAGCGGGGAAAGCTCCTACAATGAGCAGTTCTTC
TRBJ2-3 . . TRBV11-2 CASSAAGFGDTQYF TGTGCCAGCAGTGCTGCGGGCTTCGGGGATACACAGTATTTT